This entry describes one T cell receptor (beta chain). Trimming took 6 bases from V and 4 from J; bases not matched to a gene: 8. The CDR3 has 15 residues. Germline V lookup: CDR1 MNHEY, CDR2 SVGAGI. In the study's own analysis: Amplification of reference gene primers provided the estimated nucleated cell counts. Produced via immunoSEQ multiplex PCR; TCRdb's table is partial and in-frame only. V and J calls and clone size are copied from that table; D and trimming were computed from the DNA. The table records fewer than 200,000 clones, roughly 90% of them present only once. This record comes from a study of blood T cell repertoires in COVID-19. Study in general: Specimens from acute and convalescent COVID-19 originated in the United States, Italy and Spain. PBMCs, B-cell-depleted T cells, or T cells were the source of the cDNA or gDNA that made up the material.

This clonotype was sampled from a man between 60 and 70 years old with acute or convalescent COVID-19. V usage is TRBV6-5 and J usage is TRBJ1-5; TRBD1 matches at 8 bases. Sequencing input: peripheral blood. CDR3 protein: CASRPGQGPNQPQHF. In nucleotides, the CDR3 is TGTGCCAGCAGACCCGGACAGGGCCCAAATCAGCCCCAGCATTTT.